These 6 T cell receptor beta chains came from one sample sequenced in a study of T-cell memory formation after mild COVID-19. TCRdb re-analysed the 5' RACE reads in MiXCR, keeping a single row per CDR3 protein. The table lists 240,000 or so distinct CDR3 sequences, 8.5% to 9.5% of them singletons. The sequenced material came from PBMCs or a T cell subset sorted from them (not recorded which). The receptors were sampled from a man between 18 and 29 years old who had mild COVID-19 (a few samples of this study predate the infection). Cell type and time point are not known.

This clonotype was recorded a few times. This chain uses TRBV10-3 with TRBJ1-1, with no clear D. V gave up 4 bases and J gave up 8 bases, with 11 bases separating them. CDR1 and CDR2 (germline): ENHRY, SYGVKD. The CDR3 has 12 residues. CDR3 protein: CAISARMGEAFF. CDR3 coding DNA: TGTGCCATCAGTGCTAGGATGGGGGAAGCTTTCTTT.

This clonotype was detected many times. V is TRBV5-1 and J is TRBJ2-2; 7 bases agree with TRBD1. The CDR3 has 14 amino acids. Germline trimming cut 6 bases from V and 2 bases from J; bases unmatched to any gene: 4. Germline loops: CDR1 SGHRS, CDR2 YFSETQ. The CDR3 nucleotides are TGCGCCAGCAACAGGGGACCAAACACCGGGGAGCTGTTTTTT. Its protein is CASNRGPNTGELFF.

This clonotype occurred many times. The chain couples TRBV4-3 to TRBJ2-1, with 9 bases identical to TRBD2. The V gene's germline CDR1 is LGHNA and CDR2 YSLEER. The J segment lost 8 bases and the V segment lost 1 base, leaving 6 bases of the junction unmatched. This CDR3 region has 15 residues. This chain's CDR3 is CASSQGSAGGYEQFF. CDR3 bases: TGCGCCAGCAGCCAAGGCTCAGCGGGGGGTTATGAGCAGTTCTTC.

This clonotype has only a few counts. The chain carries TRBV7-9 and TRBJ1-2, with D possibly being TRBD1 (6 bases). The CDR3 is 16 residues long. CDR1 SEHNR and CDR2 FQNEAQ come from the germline V gene (reference sequence). V gave up 6 bases and J gave up 4 bases, with 21 bases separating them. The CDR3 spells CASSQSQGNVVYGYTF. For the CDR3, the DNA is TGTGCCAGCAGTCAATCACAGGGTAACGTCGTCTATGGCTACACCTTC.

This clonotype appeared a few times. The chain carries TRBV5-1 and TRBJ1-1; 11 bases are a match to TRBD1. Losses at the gene ends were 4 bases for V and 0 bases for J; bases not matched to a gene: 8. The CDR3 spans 17 residues. The germline V gene encodes CDR1 SGHRS and CDR2 YFSETQ. The CDR3 DNA sequence: TGCGCCAGCAGCAGAGCGAGGACAGGGGGCGTGAACACTGAAGCTTTCTTT. Its protein is CASSRARTGGVNTEAFF.

The table lists this clonotype with many counts. V is TRBV5-4 and J is TRBJ1-2; possible D gene TRBD1, 5 bases. The V and J ends lost 4 bases and 5 bases respectively, with 6 bases between them. This CDR3 spans 11 amino acids. Germline V gene lookup returns CDR1 SGHNT and CDR2 YYREEE (reference sequence). The CDR3 bases are TGTGCCAGCAGCCCAGGGTATGGCTACACCTTC. This sequence encodes CASSPGYGYTF. The variable domain in full, completed from reference TRBV5-4 and TRBJ1-2, reads ETGVTQSPTHLIKTRGQQVTLRCSSQSGHNTVSWYQQALGQGPQFIFQYYREEENGRGNFPPRFSGLQFPNYSSELNVNALELDDSALYLCASSPGYGYTFGSGTRLTVV.